This is a list of T cell receptor beta chains from one sample in a study of blood T cells in healthy people across ages. A single record per CDR3 protein comes from TCRdb applying MiXCR to the 5' RACE reads. The sample shows about 1.4 million distinct CDR3 sequences, approximately 59% of them seen only once. Sequenced: blood. Receptors originate from a man aged 18 to 35 in good health. Each CDR3 is given with its conserved first and last residue.

TRBJ2-5	TRBV4-1	CASSQGLTETQYF
TRBJ2-4	TRBV20-1	CSAGNTQDIQYF
TRBJ1-2	TRBV7-8	CASSWTITTDGYTF
NA	TRBV20-1	CSARDRVEQYF
TRBJ1-2	TRBV10-3	CAIPRTGGIYGYTF
TRBJ1-2	TRBV11-2	CASSLGLTGYGYTF
TRBJ2-1	TRBV10-3	CAISESNYNEQFF
TRBJ2-5	TRBV7-9	CASSPPVVETQYF
TRBJ2-7	TRBV28	CASSHRTGLLYEQYF
TRBJ1-1	TRBV29-1	CSAGGRGHTEAFF
TRBJ2-1	TRBV20-1	CSAQGTSLTDEQFF
TRBJ2-7	TRBV5-1	CASSFGRTVGTYEQYF
TRBJ2-3	TRBV24-1	CATSDLRTGASDTQYF
TRBJ2-7	TRBV27	CASSRAGEDYEQYF
TRBJ1-5	TRBV6-1	CASSQTNPGTGSNQPQHF
TRBJ2-7	TRBV6-6	CASSETGTGYNEQYF
TRBJ2-6	TRBV7-2	CASSLVRGSGANVLTF
TRBJ1-5	TRBV7-9	CASSPSTGEYSNQPQHF
TRBJ1-6	TRBV7-9	CASSLGDSSYNSPLHF
TRBJ2-1	TRBV10-3	CAISERRNTYNEQFF
TRBJ2-1	TRBV7-9	CASSQRDGSDNEQFF
TRBJ2-1	TRBV11-2	CASSPMAGLANEQFF
NA	TRBV15	CATSRAVGVYEQYF
TRBJ2-2	TRBV3-1	CASSLQAGLGELFF
TRBJ1-1	TRBV4-3	CASSQGTGHITEAFF
TRBJ2-3	TRBV20-1	CSAVPPDTQYF
TRBJ2-1	TRBV9	CASSEVGQGMDEQFF
TRBJ2-2	TRBV6-5	CARRRTSGSTGELFF
NA	TRBV7-2	CASSSPMKTQYF
TRBJ2-7	TRBV5-8	CASSLVSGTDVAYEQYF
TRBJ1-4	TRBV12-3/TRBV12-4	CASRNRTTNEKLFF
TRBJ2-1	TRBV6-2/TRBV6-3	CASRLQGGGQFF
TRBJ2-1	TRBV7-9	CASSPGGLANEQFF
TRBJ2-3	TRBV20-1	CSARPGISTDTQYF
TRBJ1-2	TRBV29-1	CSVESAGNYGYTF
TRBJ2-5	TRBV4-3	CASSQESLTGKETQYF
TRBJ1-2	TRBV4-1	CASSQGEGVYGYTF
NA	TRBV12-3/TRBV12-4	CASSFQGGYYEQYF
TRBJ2-3	TRBV12-3/TRBV12-4	CASSDLGTAPDTQYF
NA	TRBV9	CASSVGEPPDEQYF
TRBJ2-7	TRBV7-2	CASKDTSGSYSEQYF
TRBJ2-7	TRBV10-2	CASTLTGGSEQYF
TRBJ2-2	TRBV27	CASSLARPNTGELFF
TRBJ1-2	TRBV9	CASSPRRYYGYTF
TRBJ1-2	TRBV18	CASSPPVLSRQDEQRYGYTF
TRBJ2-7	TRBV13	CASSLAMDSQHYEQYF
TRBJ2-4	TRBV7-2	CASRQEGKNIQYF
TRBJ2-5	TRBV5-6	CASSRRQGVGETQYF